This passage covers 20 T cell receptor beta chains from one sample sequenced in a study of CD4 T cells in relation to SARS-CoV-2 and coronaviruses. The antigens for these receptors are not known. Repertoires were generated with immunoSEQ multiplex PCR, while TCRdb's copy carries only in-frame clones and drops some. Of 37,000 or so clones in the sample, roughly 85% were seen once. The sequencing sample was made of naive CD4+ T cells from PBMCs, cultured in vitro. Regarding subset: naive CD4+ T cells isolated by negative enrichment. All receptors derive from an adult with COVID-19.

This chain connects TRBV2 to TRBJ1-5; D call uncertain. V shed 7 bases and J shed 2 bases, with 15 bases lying between them. Germline V gene data show CDR1 as SNHLY and CDR2 as FYNNEI. The CDR3 is 15 amino acids. DNA for the CDR3: TGTGCCAGCAAGGTTGGGGTCTCTCGCAATCAGCCCCAGCATTTT. Translating gives CASKVGVSRNQPQHF.

This clone occurred a few times. This rearrangement joins TRBV4-2 to TRBJ2-4; 11 bases fit TRBD1. This CDR3 region has 17 residues. The germline V gene encodes CDR1 LGHNA and CDR2 YNFKEQ. The ends lost 4 bases at V and 0 bases at J; junction bases unmatched: 5. The chain's CDR3 is CASSPGQGELAKNIQYF. Here the CDR3 DNA reads TGTGCCAGCAGCCCGGGACAGGGGGAATTAGCCAAAAACATTCAGTACTTC.

Of note for this clone: The junction departs from the called germline gene at one end, perhaps through a read error. The chain has TRBV30 and TRBJ2-7; D is unresolved. Germline CDR1 GTSNPN, CDR2 SVGIG (reference sequence). CDR3 length equals 12 residues. The CDR3 spells CAWGDTSDEQYF. CDR3 sequence (DNA): TGTGCCTGGGGCGACACCTCCGACGAGCAGTACTTC.

The V call is TRBV6-5, the J call TRBJ2-7; D possibly corresponds to TRBD1 (5 bases). Trimming took 7 bases from V and 1 from J, leaving 17 bases between them. This CDR3 comprises 15 residues. Germline assignment: CDR1 MNHEY and CDR2 SVGAGI. CDR3 DNA sequence: TGTGCCAGCACGGTATTTTGGGGCTCGTCCTACGAGCAGTACTTC. Amino acid sequence: CASTVFWGSSYEQYF.

The chain employs TRBV24-1 and TRBJ2-5, with TRBD1 matching over 8 bases. The CDR3 extends over 15 amino acids. The trim removed 4 bases at V and 4 bases at J, leaving 7 bases unmatched. Germline CDR1 is KGHDR and CDR2 is SFDVKD. The CDR3 loop reads CATSDPGQGGETQYF. The DNA of the CDR3 is TGTGCCACCAGTGACCCAGGACAGGGAGGAGAGACCCAGTACTTC.

This clone showed up just a few times. The chain joins TRBV2 to TRBJ1-6, with no clear D. CDR1 is SNHLY, CDR2 FYNNEI, per germline. V was shortened by 7 bases and J by 0 bases, with 10 bases between the two germline ends. The CDR3 is 15 residues long. Written as DNA, the CDR3 is TGTGCCAGCAAGGGCAGGAGCTCCTATAATTCACCCCTCCACTTT. It codes for CASKGRSSYNSPLHF.

The chain employs TRBV11-2 and TRBJ2-7; D gene unclear. Germline V gene lookup returns CDR1 SGHAT and CDR2 FQNNGV. There are 14 residues in the CDR3. Trimming took off 1 base at V and 0 bases at J, with 7 bases between the two ends. DNA for the CDR3: TGTGCCAGCAGCTTAGTTGGTTCCTCCTACGAGCAGTACTTC. Translation gives CASSLVGSSYEQYF.

This chain joins TRBV7-9 and TRBJ1-4; D is unresolved. The germline V gene encodes CDR1 SEHNR and CDR2 FQNEAQ (reference sequence). V was clipped by 4 bases and J by 7 bases, with 10 bases between them. This CDR3 is 13 amino acids long. CDR3 DNA: TGTGCCAGCAGCTCAGTGGGGAGTGAAAAACTGTTTTTT. It translates to CASSSVGSEKLFF.

The V call is TRBV19, the J call TRBJ2-2; perhaps D is TRBD1 or TRBD2 (5 bases each). With 8 bases removed from V and 9 bases from J, the gap between germline ends came to 16 bases. CDR1 is LNHDA and CDR2 is SQIVND in the germline V gene (reference sequence). The CDR3 has 13 amino acids. This CDR3 is CASGTANLRELFF. DNA for the CDR3: TGTGCCAGTGGGACCGCAAATTTAAGGGAGCTGTTTTTT.

V usage is TRBV7-3 and J usage is TRBJ2-5; the D gene is possibly TRBD2 (5 bases). Trimming cost V 1 base and J 5 bases, with 8 bases left between them. Germline CDR1 and CDR2: SGHTA and FQGTGA. The CDR3 covers 13 residues. The CDR3 here is CASSLMGGETQYF. In DNA form, the CDR3 reads TGTGCCAGCAGCTTAATGGGCGGGGAGACCCAGTACTTC.

The chain recombines TRBV3-1 (or the pseudogene TRBV3-2) with TRBJ1-4; no reliable D call. V lost 0 bases to trimming and J lost 4 bases, with 6 bases between them. Germline-derived CDR1 and CDR2 are LGHDT and YNNKEL (reference sequence). The CDR3 totals 14 residues. The CDR3 DNA reads as TGTGCCAGCAGCCAAGATTCCCTTAATGAAAAACTGTTTTTT. Protein: CASSQDSLNEKLFF.

This sequence joins TRBV5-1 and TRBJ2-7; the D gene could be TRBD1 or TRBD2 (6 bases each). This CDR3 is built from 15 residues. Germline V gene sequence: CDR1 SGHRS, CDR2 YFSETQ. Deletions cut 0 bases from V and 4 bases from J, with 14 bases between. As DNA, the CDR3 is TGCGCCAGCAGCTTGGAGGGGGGCCAGGGGTACGAGCAGTACTTC. This sequence encodes CASSLEGGQGYEQYF.

V and J are TRBV18 and TRBJ2-1; TRBD2 agrees at 7 bases. This CDR3 has 14 amino acids. The V gene end was trimmed by 2 bases and the J gene end by 3 bases; junction bases not matched to a gene: 1. Per the germline V gene, CDR1 is KGHSH and CDR2 is LQKENI. The CDR3 nucleotides are TGTGCCAGCTCACCAGGACTAGACTACAATGAGCAGTTCTTC. Translating gives CASSPGLDYNEQFF. Complete variable domain (other parts from reference TRBV18 and TRBJ2-1): NAGVMQNPRHLVRRRGQEARLRCSPMKGHSHVYWYRQLPEEGLKFMVYLQKENIIDESGMPKERFSAEFPKEGPSILRIQQVVRGDSAAYFCASSPGLDYNEQFFGPGTRLTVL.

The table lists this clone with a few counts. The rearrangement uses TRBV5-4 and TRBJ1-6, with a weak D call TRBD1 (6 bases). The CDR3 length is 15 residues. Trimming cost V 4 bases and J 7 bases, with 15 bases left between them. The germline V gene encodes CDR1 SGHNT and CDR2 YYREEE (reference sequence). CDR3 DNA sequence: TGTGCCAGCAGCCCAGAGTACACAGGGAATTCACCCCTCCACTTT. As protein: CASSPEYTGNSPLHF.

The CDR3 DNA reads TGTGCCAGTAGTCCCTTTGGGACAGGGGCTGGAAACACCATATATTTT. Translated: CASSPFGTGAGNTIYF. The chain uses TRBV19 and TRBJ1-3, with 10 bases aligning to TRBD1. In germline, CDR1 is LNHDA, CDR2 SQIVND (reference sequence). The junction had 6 bases not matched to a gene; V was cut back by 5 bases and J by 2 bases. CDR3 size: 16 residues.

The chain is built from TRBV3-1 (or the pseudogene TRBV3-2) and TRBJ2-3; perhaps TRBD1 as D (5 bases). The CDR3 consists of 13 residues. CDR1 is LGHDT, CDR2 YNNKEL, per germline (reference sequence). Trimming took 3 bases from V and 3 from J, leaving 7 bases between them. The CDR3, as DNA: TGTGCCAGCAGCCAGACAGAAACAGATACGCAGTATTTT. It translates to CASSQTETDTQYF.

Only a few counts were recorded for this clone. This chain links TRBV7-9 with TRBJ2-2, with TRBD2 as a possible D gene (6 bases). V dropped 3 bases and J dropped 5 bases, with 13 bases sitting between them. Germline V gene lookup returns CDR1 SEHNR and CDR2 FQNEAQ (reference sequence). This CDR3 is built from 15 residues. The CDR3 sequence: CASSFRGSGTGELFF. The CDR3 bases are TGTGCCAGCAGCTTTCGGGGGAGTGGGACCGGGGAGCTGTTTTTT.

This rearrangement joins TRBV7-2 to TRBJ2-5; 11 nucleotides match TRBD2. CDR1 and CDR2 from the germline V gene are SGHTA and FQGNSA. The V segment lost 5 bases and the J segment 5 bases; nucleotides outside the gene matches: 13. CDR3 length: 17 residues. The CDR3 DNA follows: TGTGCCAGCAGCCCAGGGACTAGCGGTCTGGTAACGGAGACCCAGTACTTC. This gives the protein CASSPGTSGLVTETQYF.

Only one count was recorded for this clone. This sequence joins TRBV3-1 (or the pseudogene TRBV3-2) and TRBJ2-7; D is ambiguous. V dropped 1 base and J dropped 0 bases, with 7 bases sitting between them. Per the germline V gene, CDR1 is LGHDT and CDR2 is YNNKEL (reference sequence). This CDR3 region has 14 residues. The CDR3 region is CASSQVHSSYEQYF. DNA for the CDR3: TGTGCCAGCAGCCAAGTCCACAGCTCCTACGAGCAGTACTTC.

The chain is built from TRBV13 and TRBJ2-7, with D perhaps matching TRBD1 or TRBD2 (5 bases each). The ends were cut back, 5 bases at V and 2 bases at J, with 10 bases in the middle. Germline CDR1 is PRHDT and CDR2 is FYEKMQ (reference sequence). This CDR3 has 13 amino acids. This CDR3 is CASSPGTAYEQYF. The CDR3 nucleotides read TGTGCCAGCAGCCCCGGGACCGCCTACGAGCAGTACTTC.